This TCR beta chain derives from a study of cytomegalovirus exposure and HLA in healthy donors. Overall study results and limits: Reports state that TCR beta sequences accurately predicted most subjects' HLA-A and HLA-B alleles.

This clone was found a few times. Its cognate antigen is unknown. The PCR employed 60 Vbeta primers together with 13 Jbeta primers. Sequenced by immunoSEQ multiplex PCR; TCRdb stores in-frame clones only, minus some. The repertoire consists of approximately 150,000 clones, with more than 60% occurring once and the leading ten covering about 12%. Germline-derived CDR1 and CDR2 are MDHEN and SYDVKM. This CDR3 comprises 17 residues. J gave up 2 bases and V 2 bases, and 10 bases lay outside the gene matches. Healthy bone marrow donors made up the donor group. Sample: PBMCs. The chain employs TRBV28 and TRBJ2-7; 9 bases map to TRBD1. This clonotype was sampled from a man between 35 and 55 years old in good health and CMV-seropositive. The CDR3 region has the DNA TGTGCCAGCAGTTTACGGTACAGGGGGCGAAAGACCTACGAGCAGTACTTC. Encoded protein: CASSLRYRGRKTYEQYF.